This T cell receptor (beta chain) was identified in a study of Ad26.COV2.S vaccination and SARS-CoV-2 variants. The CDR3 contains 15 residues. The V end was cut by 4 bases, the J end by 4 bases, with 16 bases between. In germline, CDR1 is SGDLS, CDR2 YYNGEE. TCRdb keeps only in-frame clones here, not all; method: immunoSEQ multiplex PCR. The data contain approximately 340,000 clones, under 95% of them singletons. J is TRBJ2-3 and V is TRBV9; TRBD2 might be the D (6 bases). The origin of this receptor is a human donor who had recovered from COVID-19. The sequenced sample was peripheral blood, obtained after recovery from COVID-19. The CDR3 DNA reads TGTGCCAGCAGCCCTCAGACTACTAGCCCAGATACGCAGTATTTT. Translating it yields CASSPQTTSPDTQYF.